This T cell receptor (beta chain) derives from a study of T cells in Graves' hyperthyroidism and ophthalmopathy. The study, taken as a whole, reports: Among thyroid clonotypes expanded above 0.001, most also appeared in blood. Ophthalmopathy was distinguished from stable hyperthyroidism by 13 V-J signatures.

RNA transcripts were the template for amplifying TCR beta CDR3 regions. When the TCR CDR3 underwent first-round RT-PCR, the HTBI primer set was used. TCRdb fed the multiplex PCR reads into MiXCR, producing one record per CDR3 protein. The repertoire consists of roughly 660,000 distinct CDR3 sequences, with approximately 15% occurring once and the leading ten covering about 16%. This clonotype was detected many times. Its antigen is not known. Sequencing used blood. The sequence derives from a man in his fifties with Graves' hyperthyroidism.

CDR3 loop: CARPGQGENYEQYF. In nucleotides, the CDR3 is TGTGCCAGACCGGGACAGGGGGAAAACTACGAGCAGTACTTC. The V gene is TRBV28, the J gene TRBJ2-7; 11 bases are a match to TRBD1. The CDR3 is made up of 14 amino acids. J gave up 3 bases and V 9 bases, and 7 bases lay outside the gene matches. Germline CDR1 reads MDHEN; CDR2 reads SYDVKM.